This entry lists 18 T cell receptor beta chains sequenced from one sample in a study of T cell changes during pregnancy in multiple sclerosis. Assay used: immunoSEQ multiplex PCR; TCRdb lists only in-frame clones, some missing. The sample yields tens of thousands of clones, about nine tenths seen once. The sample in question was peripheral blood, obtained after pregnancy. Source of these receptors: a female donor in good health, enrolled as a control in a pregnancy study.

The CDR3 coding sequence is TGTGCCAGCAGCGCTCGGACAGGGAGGGATGGCTACACCTTC. Amino acid sequence: CASSARTGRDGYTF. V is TRBV7-9 and J is TRBJ1-2; 8 bases line up with TRBD1. CDR3 length: 14 amino acids. Germline lookup yields CDR1 SEHNR and CDR2 FQNEAQ (reference sequence). The V gene end was trimmed by 5 bases and the J gene end by 6 bases; junction bases not matched to a gene: 8.

V and J are TRBV19 and TRBJ2-5, with D uncertain. The CDR3 length is 13 residues. Germline CDR1 LNHDA, CDR2 SQIVND (reference sequence). Between the trimmed V and J ends, which lost 3 bases and 4 bases, there was a span of 9 bases. CDR3 sequence: CASSIGTRETQYF. Here the CDR3 DNA reads TGTGCCAGTAGTATCGGTACGCGAGAGACCCAGTACTTC.

The chain carries TRBV4-1 and TRBJ2-5; maybe TRBD2 (6 bases). Germline values: CDR1 MGHRA, CDR2 YSYEKL. This CDR3 is 16 amino acids long. Trimming cost V 0 bases and J 5 bases, with 16 bases left between them. The CDR3 nucleotides read TGCGCCAGCAGCCAAGAGGGTAGCGGCCCATGGGAGACCCAGTACTTC. This translates into CASSQEGSGPWETQYF.

The CDR3 loop reads CASSGTSGGSSYEQYF. CDR3 DNA sequence: TGTGCCAGCAGTGGGACTAGCGGGGGGAGCTCCTACGAGCAGTACTTC. The chain carries TRBV2 and TRBJ2-7; 14 bases align to TRBD2. The CDR3 is 16 amino acids. The germline CDR1 and CDR2 sequences are SNHLY and FYNNEI. V shed 4 bases, J shed 0 bases, and the junction held 2 bases outside the gene matches.

This chain joins TRBV6-4 and TRBJ2-3; 9 bases align to TRBD1. Losses at the gene ends were 8 bases for V and 2 bases for J; bases not matched to a gene: 2. The CDR3 length is 13 residues. The germline V gene has CDR1 MRHNA and CDR2 SNTAGT. The CDR3 DNA sequence: TGTGCCAGCGGGACAGGGCACACAGATACGCAGTATTTT. It yields the protein CASGTGHTDTQYF.

The chain recombines TRBV5-1 with TRBJ2-5; 7 bases are shared with TRBD1. This CDR3 has 14 residues. With 2 bases clipped from V and 6 bases from J, the junction kept 7 bases outside the gene matches. CDR1 and CDR2 from the germline V gene are SGHRS and YFSETQ. CDR3 amino acids: CASSFGQGVKTQYF. CDR3 in DNA: TGCGCCAGCAGCTTTGGGCAGGGGGTGAAGACCCAGTACTTC.

The rearrangement uses TRBV13 and TRBJ2-7; 9 bases are shared with TRBD2. V dropped 5 bases and J dropped 3; count of bases not matched to a gene: 8. This CDR3 is 15 amino acids long. CDR1 PRHDT and CDR2 FYEKMQ come from the germline V gene (reference sequence). CDR3 loop: CASSQSGGPFYEQYF. The CDR3 bases are TGTGCCAGCAGCCAGAGCGGGGGGCCCTTCTACGAGCAGTACTTC.

The V call is TRBV28, the J call TRBJ2-4; 8 bases are shared with TRBD2. V shed 5 bases, J shed 10 bases, and the junction held 16 bases outside the gene matches. This CDR3 contains 16 residues. Germline CDR1 MDHEN, CDR2 SYDVKM. The CDR3 here is CASSPILPWTSNIQYF. CDR3 bases: TGTGCCAGCAGTCCGATCTTACCGTGGACTAGCAATATTCAGTACTTC.

V and J are TRBV7-9 and TRBJ2-1, with 10 positions matching TRBD2. This CDR3 has 16 amino acids. In germline, CDR1 is SEHNR, CDR2 FQNEAQ (reference sequence). J was trimmed by 2 bases and V by 5 bases; bases with no gene match: 6. The CDR3 DNA follows: TGTGCCAGCAGCGAGCTAGCGGGAGACACCTACAATGAGCAGTTCTTC. It codes for CASSELAGDTYNEQFF.

The V call is TRBV13, the J call TRBJ1-6; D ambiguous. V was shortened by 4 bases and J by 0 bases, with 10 bases between the two germline ends. The CDR3 length is 16 residues. In germline, CDR1 is PRHDT, CDR2 FYEKMQ (reference sequence). CDR3 in DNA: TGTGCCAGCAGCTACGGCGGGAGCTCCTATAATTCACCCCTCCACTTT. This codes for CASSYGGSSYNSPLHF.

This clone was seen only once. The chain uses TRBV15 and TRBJ2-5; 8 bases are shared with TRBD2. CDR3 length: 15 amino acids. Germline assignment: CDR1 LNHNV and CDR2 YYDKDF (reference sequence). Trimming cost V 3 bases and J 4 bases; bases outside gene matches: 7. The CDR3 is CATSRVRGGRETQYF. For the CDR3, the DNA is TGTGCCACCAGCAGGGTCCGGGGGGGGAGAGAGACCCAGTACTTC.

CDR3 region: CASSAGILAGATYEQYF. Here the CDR3 DNA reads TGTGCCAGCAGCGCAGGCATACTAGCGGGTGCGACCTACGAGCAGTACTTC. V and J are TRBV13 and TRBJ2-7; 9 bases are shared with TRBD2. The V gene end was trimmed by 5 bases and the J gene end by 2 bases; junction bases not matched to a gene: 13. The CDR3 is 17 residues long. The germline gives CDR1 PRHDT, CDR2 FYEKMQ (reference sequence).

Regarding this clone: Sequence at one end of the junction differs from germline and may be a read error. The V and J genes are TRBV19 and TRBJ2-1, with TRBD1 matching 9 bases. CDR1 and CDR2 from the germline V gene are LNHDA and SQIVND (reference sequence). The CDR3 totals 12 residues. CDR3 protein: CASTPGQGKQVF. CDR3 nucleotide sequence: TGTGCCAGTACCCCGGGACAGGGAAAACAGGTCTTC.

This clone was observed a handful of times. V usage is TRBV9 and J usage is TRBJ1-6; D is possibly TRBD1 (5 bases). V lost 0 bases and J 9 bases, leaving 13 bases between the germline ends. Germline V gives CDR1 SGDLS, CDR2 YYNGEE. The CDR3 length is 15 residues. This CDR3 is CASSVEGQAISPLHF. In DNA form, the CDR3 reads TGTGCCAGCAGCGTAGAGGGGCAGGCGATTTCACCCCTCCACTTT.

The CDR3 sequence is CASRGAREVLGYTF. In DNA form, the CDR3 reads TGTGCCAGTAGGGGCGCCAGGGAAGTTCTTGGCTACACCTTC. V gene TRBV19 combines with J gene TRBJ1-2; the D gene is possibly TRBD1 (5 bases). CDR1 and CDR2 from the germline V gene are LNHDA and SQIVND (reference sequence). CDR3 length: 14 amino acids. V lost 6 bases to trimming and J lost 7 bases, with 18 bases between them.

J is TRBJ2-3 and V is TRBV28; 8 bases line up with TRBD2. The CDR3 consists of 18 residues. In germline, CDR1 is MDHEN, CDR2 SYDVKM. The V gene end was trimmed by 6 bases and the J gene end by 5 bases; junction bases not matched to a gene: 19. For the CDR3, the DNA is TGTGCCAGCAGATCCAGCGGGGGTTTTGGAGGGCAGGGAGATACGCAGTATTTT. Protein: CASRSSGGFGGQGDTQYF.

The chain joins TRBV28 to TRBJ2-5; 8 positions agree with TRBD1. V lost 3 bases and J lost 1; bases outside the gene matches: 4. Germline CDR1 reads MDHEN; CDR2 reads SYDVKM. The CDR3 totals 15 residues. CDR3 in DNA: TGTGCCAGCAGTTTCTTCGGACAGGGCCAAGAGACCCAGTACTTC. This codes for CASSFFGQGQETQYF.

This chain uses TRBV20-1 with TRBJ1-2; 7 nucleotides line up with TRBD1. J lost 4 bases, V lost 7 bases, and 0 bases had no gene match. Germline CDR1 is DFQATT and CDR2 is SNEGSKA (reference sequence). The CDR3 is 10 amino acids. The CDR3 reads CSGQGYGYTF. Written as DNA, the CDR3 is TGCAGTGGACAGGGCTATGGCTACACCTTC.